A selection of T cell receptor beta chains follows, all from one sample in a study of T-cell memory formation after mild COVID-19. TCRdb called the 5' RACE reads again in MiXCR, with one record for every CDR3 protein. In the table there are around 260,000 distinct CDR3 sequences, 15% to 20% of which are singletons. Material: PBMCs or a T cell subset sorted from them (not recorded which). The receptors were gathered from a man aged 18 to 29 who had mild COVID-19 (a few samples of this study predate the infection). Cell type and time point are not known. The CDR3 runs from the conserved cysteine through the conserved F or W. The order of the fields is clone size, D gene, V gene, J gene, CDR3 DNA, CDR3 protein. A D gene is named only where the DNA matches it firmly. A row's size may be missing; if present it is once, few, many or a size class.

few,-,TRBV5-6,TRBJ2-3,TGTGCCAGCAGCCTTTTCGCAGATACGCAGTATTTT,CASSLFADTQYF
-,-,TRBV20-1,TRBJ2-3,TGCAGTGCTAGCCGGGGGACCATTAGCACAGATACGCAGTATTTT,CSASRGTISTDTQYF
few,-,TRBV27,TRBJ1-5,TGTGCCAGCAGTTTCCCAGGGGCCGATCAGCCCCAGCATTTT,CASSFPGADQPQHF
many,TRBD2,TRBV7-3,TRBJ2-3,TGTGCCAGCGGATTAGCGGGGTCCCCAGATACGCAGTATTTT,CASGLAGSPDTQYF
few,-,TRBV6-5,TRBJ1-1,TGTGCCAGCAGTTACTCTCCTTTGGGGGACACTGAAGCTTTCTTT,CASSYSPLGDTEAFF
few,-,TRBV28,TRBJ2-2,TGTGCCAGCGGTACAGGGAATAACGGGGAGCTGTTTTTT,CASGTGNNGELFF
few,-,TRBV12-3/TRBV12-4,TRBJ2-1,TGTGCCAGCAGTTGGGGCGTTGGGGGACGCTACAATGAGCAGTTCTTC,CASSWGVGGRYNEQFF
-,-,TRBV5-1,TRBJ1-2,TGCGCCAGCAGCAACAGCTATGGCTACACCTTC,CASSNSYGYTF
-,TRBD1,TRBV6-5,TRBJ1-4,TGTGCCACCAAAACAGGGGGCGAAAAACTGTTTTTT,CATKTGGEKLFF
few,-,TRBV30,TRBJ1-4,TGTGCCTGGAGTGTAAAGGCCGGCGAAAAACTGTTTTTT,CAWSVKAGEKLFF
-,TRBD1,TRBV7-3,TRBJ1-2,TGTGCCAGCAGCCCTGGGACAGACTCCAGTGGCTACACCTTC,CASSPGTDSSGYTF
many,TRBD2,TRBV7-3,TRBJ2-3,TGTGCCAGCAGCTTACGGGAGGCAGATACGCAGTATTTT,CASSLREADTQYF
few,-,TRBV5-1,TRBJ2-3,TGCGCCAGCAGCACACAGGGATCTAGCACAGATACGCAGTATTTT,CASSTQGSSTDTQYF
few,-,TRBV12-3/TRBV12-4,TRBJ1-1,TGTGCCAGCAGCCCCCCCCATAACACTGAAGCTTTCTTT,CASSPPHNTEAFF
few,-,TRBV9,TRBJ2-1,TGTGCCAGCAGCACCCCGGGACAATCTTTGTTCTTC,CASSTPGQSLFF
-,-,TRBV24-1,TRBJ2-3,TGTGCCACCAGTGAGGCCCAGGGGAGGGACCCAGATACGCAGTATTTT,CATSEAQGRDPDTQYF
-,-,TRBV12-3/TRBV12-4,TRBJ2-2,TGTGCCAGCAGTTTCGGCTACGGACCGAACACCGGGGAGCTGTTTTTT,CASSFGYGPNTGELFF
few,-,TRBV12-3/TRBV12-4,TRBJ1-2,TGTGCCAGCACCTGGGGGGGAAGCGGCTACACCTTC,CASTWGGSGYTF
few,TRBD1,TRBV7-9,TRBJ1-2,TGTGCCAGCAGCCTTCAGACAGGGGGAGAAGGCTACACCTTC,CASSLQTGGEGYTF
few,TRBD1,TRBV5-1,TRBJ1-5,TGCGCCAGCAGCTTGTTAGGGGGCGCCGGGCAGCCCCAGCATTTT,CASSLLGGAGQPQHF
-,TRBD1,TRBV4-2,TRBJ2-1,TGTGCCAGCAGCCAGAGACAGGGACCCTACAATGAGCAGTTCTTC,CASSQRQGPYNEQFF
few,-,TRBV6-2/TRBV6-3,TRBJ1-1,TGTGCCAGCAGTTACTCCGTGGGACGCGCGAACACTGAAGCTTTCTTT,CASSYSVGRANTEAFF
few,TRBD1,TRBV10-3,TRBJ1-2,TGTGCCATCAGCGCTCGGGACAGCTATGGCTACACCTTC,CAISARDSYGYTF
few,-,TRBV5-5,TRBJ2-7,TGTGCCAGCGGAGTCCGTACCCACGAGCAGTACTTC,CASGVRTHEQYF
-,TRBD1,TRBV9,TRBJ1-2,TGTGCCAGCAGCGTAGCTACGACAGGGGCGTATGGCTACACCTTC,CASSVATTGAYGYTF
-,-,TRBV6-2/TRBV6-3,TRBJ1-1,TGTGCCAGCAGTGTCTACAGGGAGAACACTGAAGCTTTCTTT,CASSVYRENTEAFF
many,-,TRBV7-9,TRBJ2-1,TGTGCCAGCAGCCCCAAACGAGGACAGTACAATGAGCAGTTCTTC,CASSPKRGQYNEQFF
-,-,TRBV9,TRBJ1-1,TGTGCCAGCAGCGCCCAAACCGGGACCCGGGACGTGAACACTGAAGCTTTCTTT,CASSAQTGTRDVNTEAFF
-,-,TRBV5-1,TRBJ1-1,TGCGCCAGCAGCTTGGTGGGAGGCTCCGGGCGGAGTGAAGCTTTCTTT,CASSLVGGSGRSEAFF
once,-,TRBV4-2,TRBJ2-1,TGTGCCAGCAGCCAAGGTCCGGGGGCTGGGGATGAGCAGTTCTTC,CASSQGPGAGDEQFF
many,-,TRBV5-1,TRBJ2-5,TGCGCCAGCAGCTCGGACACCCAAGAGACCCAGTACTTC,CASSSDTQETQYF
-,-,TRBV6-4,TRBJ2-1,TGTGCCAGCAGTGTCCGCCCCGACGCAGGACAGTTCTTC,CASSVRPDAGQFF
-,-,TRBV3-1,TRBJ2-5,TGTGCCAGCAGCCAAGATCTTAAGGTACAAGAGACCCAGTACTTC,CASSQDLKVQETQYF
few,-,TRBV3-1,TRBJ1-1,TGTGCCAGCAGCCTGACCTTTGTTCTAGGCACTGAAGCTTTCTTT,CASSLTFVLGTEAFF
-,-,TRBV12-5,TRBJ1-5,TGTGCTAGTGGTTCCGACAGCGGTCAGCCCCAGCATTTT,CASGSDSGQPQHF
few,TRBD1,TRBV10-3,TRBJ1-2,TGTGCCATCAGGGGACAGGGAGGGGACTATGGCTACACCTTC,CAIRGQGGDYGYTF
many,-,TRBV20-1,TRBJ2-1,TGCAGTGCTGGTTACAATGAGCAGTTCTTC,CSAGYNEQFF
-,TRBD1,TRBV5-6,TRBJ1-2,TGTGCCAGCAGCCACGGACAGGGCTGGGGCTATGGCTACACCTTC,CASSHGQGWGYGYTF
-,-,TRBV6-2/TRBV6-3,TRBJ1-5,TGTGCCAGCAGACGCAGGGAAATGGGCGGGAATCAGCCCCAGCATTTT,CASRRREMGGNQPQHF
many,-,TRBV24-1,TRBJ1-5,TGTGCCACCAGTCCAGGTTGGAATCAGCCCCAGCATTTT,CATSPGWNQPQHF
few,-,TRBV2,TRBJ2-5,TGTGCCAGCAGTGAGGTGACAGACCAAGAGACCCAGTACTTC,CASSEVTDQETQYF
few,TRBD1,TRBV6-5,TRBJ1-4,TGTGCCAGCACCACAGGGGATGGAACTAATGAAAAACTGTTTTTT,CASTTGDGTNEKLFF
-,TRBD2,TRBV24-1,TRBJ2-1,TGTGCCACGGGACTAGCGGGGGGGCCTTACAATGAGCAGTTCTTC,CATGLAGGPYNEQFF
few,-,TRBV6-5,TRBJ1-1,TGTGCCAGCAGAGGGGCTTTTGACACTGAAGCTTTCTTT,CASRGAFDTEAFF
-,-,TRBV7-2,TRBJ1-6,TGTGCCAGCAGCTCCCTCGGGGTCGGTAATTCACCCCTCCACTTT,CASSSLGVGNSPLHF
-,TRBD2,TRBV6-2/TRBV6-3,TRBJ2-1,TGTGCCAGCAGTCAAGGACTAGCGGTTTACAATGAGCAGTTCTTC,CASSQGLAVYNEQFF
few,TRBD1,TRBV12-3/TRBV12-4,TRBJ2-3,TGTGCCAGCAGTCGGGGAAACAGGGGGCTAATTATTGGCACAGATACGCAGTATTTT,CASSRGNRGLIIGTDTQYF
-,-,TRBV29-1,TRBJ2-1,TGCAGCGGCTCGTACCAGGGGAATGAGCAGTTCTTC,CSGSYQGNEQFF
few,-,TRBV27,TRBJ1-6,TGTGCCAGCAGTTTACACAGGGACTCCTATAATTCACCCCTCCACTTT,CASSLHRDSYNSPLHF
-,-,TRBV29-1,TRBJ2-3,TGCAGCGTCTACTTACCCGCTCAGGGATCTAGCACAGATACGCAGTATTTT,CSVYLPAQGSSTDTQYF
-,TRBD2,TRBV5-1,TRBJ2-3,TGCGCCAGCAGCTCCGGCGGCGGGGGTCGCACAGATACGCAGTATTTT,CASSSGGGGRTDTQYF
few,TRBD1,TRBV20-1,TRBJ1-1,TGCAGTGCTAGCCGACAGGGTGGGACTGAAGCTTTCTTT,CSASRQGGTEAFF
-,-,TRBV6-2/TRBV6-3,TRBJ1-1,TGTGCCAGCAGTTACTTTTTAGACATGAACACTGAAGCTTTCTTT,CASSYFLDMNTEAFF